This is a list of T cell receptor beta chains from one sample in a study of pediatric ulcerative colitis. Sequenced by immunoSEQ multiplex PCR; TCRdb stores in-frame clones only, minus some. The sample lists about 64,000 clones, 75% to 85% seen once, with over 4% in the top ten. Material: blood. These receptors all come from a boy between 10 and 17 years old with moderate ulcerative colitis. Each CDR3 is given with its conserved first and last residue. Fields, in order: J gene, D gene, clone size, V gene, CDR3 protein, CDR3 DNA. A D gene is named only where the DNA matches it firmly. A clone size is listed for some rows: how often the clone was seen (once, few, many), or a class if it is expanded.

j_gene: TRBJ2-5
d_gene: TRBD2
abundance: -
v_gene: TRBV7-2
CDR3aa: CASSKKAGGVETQYF
CDR3nt: TGTGCCAGCAGCAAAAAAGCGGGAGGGGTGGAGACCCAGTACTTC

j_gene: TRBJ2-2
d_gene: TRBD2
abundance: -
v_gene: TRBV5-6
CDR3aa: CASSSTGTSAYTGELFF
CDR3nt: TGTGCCAGCAGCTCCACCGGGACTAGCGCTTACACCGGGGAGCTGTTTTTT

j_gene: TRBJ2-5
d_gene: -
abundance: -
v_gene: TRBV5-1
CDR3aa: CASSFEGGGETQYF
CDR3nt: TGCGCCAGCAGCTTTGAGGGAGGCGGGGAGACCCAGTACTTC

j_gene: TRBJ2-3
d_gene: TRBD2
abundance: -
v_gene: TRBV18
CDR3aa: CASSPPASGRAADTQYF
CDR3nt: TGTGCCAGCTCACCACCGGCTAGCGGGAGGGCCGCAGATACGCAGTATTTT

j_gene: TRBJ1-2
d_gene: -
abundance: once
v_gene: TRBV19
CDR3aa: CASSQGSFISPHTF
CDR3nt: TGTGCCAGTAGTCAGGGCAGCTTCATCTCCCCACACACCTTC

j_gene: TRBJ1-1
d_gene: -
abundance: -
v_gene: TRBV5-1
CDR3aa: CASSLDSPGRVYRTEAFF
CDR3nt: TGCGCCAGCAGCTTGGACTCGCCGGGCAGGGTATATCGGACTGAAGCTTTCTTT

j_gene: TRBJ2-7
d_gene: TRBD2
abundance: -
v_gene: TRBV29-1
CDR3aa: CSVLGSGSYEQYF
CDR3nt: TGCAGCGTTCTAGGTAGCGGGAGTTACGAGCAGTACTTC

j_gene: TRBJ1-2
d_gene: -
abundance: -
v_gene: TRBV5-1
CDR3aa: CASSASDARSYGYTF
CDR3nt: TGCGCCAGCAGCGCATCTGATGCTCGAAGCTATGGCTACACCTTC

j_gene: TRBJ2-1
d_gene: TRBD2
abundance: -
v_gene: TRBV4-3
CDR3aa: CASSQGDSGISYNEQFF
CDR3nt: TGCGCCAGCAGCCAAGGGGATAGCGGGATCTCCTACAATGAGCAGTTCTTC

j_gene: TRBJ2-1
d_gene: -
abundance: -
v_gene: TRBV9
CDR3aa: CASSVGIYNEQFF
CDR3nt: TGTGCCAGCAGCGTAGGGATCTACAATGAGCAGTTCTTC

j_gene: TRBJ2-6
d_gene: -
abundance: few
v_gene: TRBV5-4
CDR3aa: CASRMIVANVLTF
CDR3nt: TGTGCCAGCAGGATGATTGTGGCCAACGTCCTGACTTTC

j_gene: TRBJ1-2
d_gene: -
abundance: -
v_gene: TRBV5-6
CDR3aa: CASSPEPGSGYGYTF
CDR3nt: TGTGCCAGCAGCCCTGAGCCGGGGTCGGGCTATGGCTACACCTTC

j_gene: TRBJ1-3
d_gene: -
abundance: -
v_gene: TRBV7-9
CDR3aa: CASSLEGVSGNTIYF
CDR3nt: TGTGCCAGCAGCTTAGAGGGAGTCTCTGGAAACACCATATATTTT

j_gene: TRBJ2-3
d_gene: TRBD2
abundance: once
v_gene: TRBV6-6
CDR3aa: CASTGTRTDTQYF
CDR3nt: TGTGCCAGCACCGGGACTAGAACAGATACGCAGTATTTT

j_gene: TRBJ2-4
d_gene: -
abundance: -
v_gene: TRBV7-2
CDR3aa: CASSTPAKNIQYF
CDR3nt: TGTGCCAGCAGCACTCCAGCCAAAAACATTCAGTACTTC

j_gene: TRBJ2-7
d_gene: TRBD2
abundance: -
v_gene: TRBV4-3
CDR3aa: CASSQDLTSGSYEQYF
CDR3nt: TGCGCCAGCAGCCAAGATCTGACTAGCGGGAGCTACGAGCAGTACTTC

j_gene: TRBJ1-2
d_gene: -
abundance: -
v_gene: TRBV5-6
CDR3aa: CASSLGAYGYTF
CDR3nt: TGTGCCAGCAGCTTGGGGGCCTATGGCTACACCTTC

j_gene: TRBJ1-1
d_gene: -
abundance: -
v_gene: TRBV6-5
CDR3aa: CASSYNVNTEAFF
CDR3nt: TGTGCCAGCAGTTACAATGTGAACACTGAAGCTTTCTTT

j_gene: TRBJ1-1
d_gene: TRBD1
abundance: -
v_gene: TRBV25-1
CDR3aa: CASRSPGQRRTEAFF
CDR3nt: TGTGCCAGCAGATCCCCGGGACAGCGACGCACTGAAGCTTTCTTT

j_gene: TRBJ1-5
d_gene: -
abundance: -
v_gene: TRBV10-3
CDR3aa: CAISESGPSNQPQHF
CDR3nt: TGTGCCATCAGTGAGTCCGGGCCAAGCAATCAGCCCCAGCATTTT

j_gene: TRBJ2-3
d_gene: -
abundance: -
v_gene: TRBV13
CDR3aa: CASSTIPDTQYF
CDR3nt: TGTGCCAGCAGCACGATACCAGATACGCAGTATTTT

j_gene: TRBJ1-3
d_gene: -
abundance: -
v_gene: TRBV19
CDR3aa: CASSMVWFSGNTIYF
CDR3nt: TGTGCCAGTAGTATGGTATGGTTCTCTGGAAACACCATATATTTT

j_gene: TRBJ2-3
d_gene: -
abundance: once
v_gene: TRBV5-1
CDR3aa: CASARGSTDTQYF
CDR3nt: TGCGCCAGTGCACGGGGAAGCACAGATACGCAGTATTTT

j_gene: TRBJ2-1
d_gene: -
abundance: -
v_gene: TRBV15
CDR3aa: CATSRDLTAYNEQFF
CDR3nt: TGTGCCACCAGCAGAGATTTGACAGCATACAATGAGCAGTTCTTC

j_gene: TRBJ2-2
d_gene: TRBD1
abundance: -
v_gene: TRBV5-1
CDR3aa: CASSPVTGQNTGELFF
CDR3nt: TGCGCCAGCAGCCCGGTGACAGGGCAAAACACCGGGGAGCTGTTTTTT

j_gene: TRBJ2-7
d_gene: -
abundance: -
v_gene: TRBV18
CDR3aa: CASSPLTRNNEQYF
CDR3nt: TGTGCCAGCTCACCTCTGACACGTAACAACGAGCAGTACTTC

j_gene: TRBJ1-5
d_gene: -
abundance: once
v_gene: TRBV7-9
CDR3aa: CASSLDVNSNQPQHF
CDR3nt: TGTGCCAGCAGCCTGGACGTGAATAGCAATCAGCCCCAGCATTTT

j_gene: TRBJ2-1
d_gene: -
abundance: -
v_gene: TRBV6-6
CDR3aa: CASRAGYNEQFF
CDR3nt: TGTGCCAGCAGAGCGGGTTACAATGAGCAGTTCTTC

j_gene: TRBJ2-5
d_gene: -
abundance: -
v_gene: TRBV9
CDR3aa: CASSVGGVQETQYF
CDR3nt: TGTGCCAGCAGCGTAGGGGGAGTACAAGAGACCCAGTACTTC

j_gene: TRBJ2-7
d_gene: -
abundance: -
v_gene: TRBV5-1
CDR3aa: CASSPRDPNGDEQYF
CDR3nt: TGCGCCAGCAGCCCCCGGGACCCAAATGGGGACGAGCAGTACTTC

j_gene: TRBJ1-2
d_gene: -
abundance: -
v_gene: TRBV2
CDR3aa: CASSEVGGVDTF
CDR3nt: TGTGCCAGCAGTGAAGTCGGGGGGGTGGACACCTTC

j_gene: TRBJ1-2
d_gene: -
abundance: -
v_gene: TRBV7-9
CDR3aa: CASSLRGLDYGYTF
CDR3nt: TGTGCCAGCAGCCTCCGGGGGCTCGACTATGGCTACACCTTC

j_gene: TRBJ1-2
d_gene: -
abundance: -
v_gene: TRBV6-5
CDR3aa: CASSYSAGGGYTF
CDR3nt: TGTGCCAGCAGTTACTCTGCGGGGGGCGGCTACACCTTC